This T cell receptor beta chain is drawn from a study of blood T cells in healthy people across ages (dated by TCRdb to the mid-2010s). Regarding the research as a whole: Template switching captured roughly one uniquely barcoded TCR beta cDNA molecule per two T cells in model experiments. The donors were split into four age groups: young (average 16 years), middle-aged (39), aged (over 55) and long-lived (approximately 80). To avoid experimental bias, donors of different ages were spread randomly across the sequencing lanes. Two additional independent replicas of 1 million unique cDNA reads from the same blood draw were analyzed for two donors (one aged 18 to 30 and one aged 80 or older). The study measured age-related changes in TCR beta repertoire diversity using deep sequencing normalized with unique cDNA molecular identifiers. General study outcomes and caveats: Estimates of total diversity based on one million sequenced T cells were considered lower bounds and underestimates. Donor CMV infection status was unknown, potentially confounding age-related changes in expanded clonotypes. Because profiling used bulk unsorted PBMCs, naive and antigen-experienced compartments could not be compared conclusively. As age increased, observed TCR beta diversity per million T cells dropped in a roughly linear way, and a significant reduction was already evident by age roughly 40. Compared with the aged group, more naive CD4+ T cells, fewer expanded clones and increased TCR diversity were shown by the long-lived group, suggesting age selection. The percentage of naive T cells measured by flow cytometry correlated strongly with observed TCR beta diversity.

V lost 4 bases and J lost 13 bases, and the count of bases not matched to a germline gene is 12. The germline V gene provides CDR1 SQVTM and CDR2 ANQGSEA. Including the terminal cysteine and phenylalanine, the CDR3 comprises 13 residues. Only the CDR3 portion is preserved as DNA: 39 bases, with reading frame beginning at the first base. Receptor amplification or capture employed 5' RACE. The instrument was an Illumina HiSeq 2500. The second PCR ran for roughly 7 to 12 cycles and used a J-beta primer mix along with a sample-barcoded 5' primer. A unique molecular identifier was introduced onto each TCR beta cDNA molecule by a template-switch 5' adaptor carrying 12 random nucleotides. Each sample yielded at least 2.5 million CDR3-containing paired-end reads. First-strand cDNA was synthesized from all RNA with the Mint cDNA synthesis kit, primed by a TRBC-specific oligonucleotide. Following uracil-DNA glycosylase treatment, all cDNA underwent a first 18-cycle PCR with the universal primers M1SS and BC2_uni_R. Per the original workflow: Each sample was normalized by randomly selecting 1 million high-quality reads, each carrying a distinct molecular identifier. Instead of being binned into consensus sequences, reads that shared molecular identifiers were thrown out. MiTCR, set to a Q25 quality threshold and the strictest error-elimination algorithm, was used for CDR3 identification, clonotype clustering and error correction. Lower-bound total TCR beta diversity was estimated with a nonparametric unseen species model using Euler transformation. TCRdb reworked the public reads: Q25 trimming with fastp, MiXCR clone assembly, productive beta chains retained. Entries are consolidated by CDR3 protein sequence, retaining the most common genes and DNA. TCRdb's processing, not the authors' own work, is the source of the V and J calls. The sample data list 800,000 or so distinct CDR3 sequences, and less than 80% of these were observed just once. The top ten clones comprise about a quarter of the sample.

The roughly 38 donors, aged about 6 to 100 years, were systemically healthy Caucasian individuals from Russia. Each donor gave ten milliliters of peripheral blood, collected into EDTA-treated Vacutainer tubes. Ficoll-Paque density-gradient centrifugation was used to isolate PBMCs, with at least 6 million per sample. Total RNA was extracted from PBMCs with Trizol reagent, with at least 5.5 micrograms obtained per sample. For every donor, an aliquot of PBMCs went through flow cytometry to measure the percentages of naive CD45RAhigh/CD27high T cells. For this clonotype: Its antigen has not been determined. It has no much larger one-base neighbor in the sample; base qualities were not kept.

The receptor comes from a man aged 25 to 40 in good health. This chain joins TRBV29-1 to TRBJ2-4; TRBD1 aligns with 8 central bases. The sequencing input was blood. CDR3 sequence: CSVAGDRGSIQYF. The DNA sequence is TGCAGCGTTGCGGGCGACAGGGGTTCGATCCAGTACTTC.